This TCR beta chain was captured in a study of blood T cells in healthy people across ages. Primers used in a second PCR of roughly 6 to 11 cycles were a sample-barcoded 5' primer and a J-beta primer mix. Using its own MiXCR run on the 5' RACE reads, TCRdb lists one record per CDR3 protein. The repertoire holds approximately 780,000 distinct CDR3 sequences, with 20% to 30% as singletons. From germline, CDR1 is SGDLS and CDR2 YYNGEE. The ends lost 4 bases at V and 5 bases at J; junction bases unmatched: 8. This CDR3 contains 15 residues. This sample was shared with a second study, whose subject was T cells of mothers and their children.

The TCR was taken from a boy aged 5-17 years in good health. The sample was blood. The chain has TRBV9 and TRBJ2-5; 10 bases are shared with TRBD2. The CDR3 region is CASSPVLAGDETQYF. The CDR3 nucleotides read TGTGCCAGCAGCCCTGTCCTAGCGGGGGACGAGACCCAGTACTTC. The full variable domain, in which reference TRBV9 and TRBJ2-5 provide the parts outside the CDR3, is DSGVTQTPKHLITATGQRVTLRCSPRSGDLSVYWYQQSLDQGLQFLIQYYNGEERAKGNILERFSAQQFPDLHSELNLSSLELGDSALYFCASSPVLAGDETQYFGPGTRLLVL.